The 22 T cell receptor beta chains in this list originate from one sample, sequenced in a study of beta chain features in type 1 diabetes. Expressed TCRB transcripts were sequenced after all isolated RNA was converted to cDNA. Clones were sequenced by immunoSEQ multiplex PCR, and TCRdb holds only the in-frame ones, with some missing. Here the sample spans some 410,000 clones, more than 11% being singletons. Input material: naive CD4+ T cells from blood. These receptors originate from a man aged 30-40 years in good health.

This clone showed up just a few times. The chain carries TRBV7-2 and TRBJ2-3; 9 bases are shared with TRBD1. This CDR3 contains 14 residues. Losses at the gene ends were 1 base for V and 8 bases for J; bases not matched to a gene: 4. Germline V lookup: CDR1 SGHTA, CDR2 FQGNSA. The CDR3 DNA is TGTGCCAGCAGCTTAGACAGGGGGCTGGGTACGCAGTATTTT. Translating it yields CASSLDRGLGTQYF.

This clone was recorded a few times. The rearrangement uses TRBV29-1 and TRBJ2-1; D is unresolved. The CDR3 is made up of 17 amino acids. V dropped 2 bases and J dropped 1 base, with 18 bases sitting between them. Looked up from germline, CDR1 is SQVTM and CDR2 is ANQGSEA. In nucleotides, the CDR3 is TGCAGCGTTGAAAGGCCTCATACAGCTCCGTCCTACAATGAGCAGTTCTTC. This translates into CSVERPHTAPSYNEQFF.

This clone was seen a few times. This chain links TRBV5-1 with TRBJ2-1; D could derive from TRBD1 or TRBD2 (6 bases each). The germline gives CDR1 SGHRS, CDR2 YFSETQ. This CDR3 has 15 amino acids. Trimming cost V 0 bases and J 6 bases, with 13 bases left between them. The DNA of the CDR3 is TGCGCCAGCAGCTTGGACGGGGGCCCCTTCAATGAGCAGTTCTTC. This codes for CASSLDGGPFNEQFF.

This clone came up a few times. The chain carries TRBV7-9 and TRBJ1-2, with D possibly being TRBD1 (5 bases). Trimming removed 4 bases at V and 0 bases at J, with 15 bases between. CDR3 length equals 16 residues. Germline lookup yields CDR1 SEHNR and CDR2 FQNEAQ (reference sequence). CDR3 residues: CASSSGGQVANYGYTF. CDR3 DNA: TGTGCCAGCAGCTCGGGAGGACAAGTTGCTAACTATGGCTACACCTTC.

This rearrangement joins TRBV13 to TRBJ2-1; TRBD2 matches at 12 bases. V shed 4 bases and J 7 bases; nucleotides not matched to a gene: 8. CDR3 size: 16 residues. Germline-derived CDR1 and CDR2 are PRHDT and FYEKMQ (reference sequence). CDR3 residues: CASSSASGRARNEQFF. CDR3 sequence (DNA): TGTGCCAGCAGCTCGGCTAGCGGGAGGGCCAGGAATGAGCAGTTCTTC.

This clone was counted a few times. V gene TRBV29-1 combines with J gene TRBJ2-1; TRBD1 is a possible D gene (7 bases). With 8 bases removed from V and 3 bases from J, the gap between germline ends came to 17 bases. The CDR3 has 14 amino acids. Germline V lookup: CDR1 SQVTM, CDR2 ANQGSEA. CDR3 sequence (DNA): TGCAGCTCGCGGACAGGAGGGGACTACAATGAGCAGTTCTTC. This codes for CSSRTGGDYNEQFF.

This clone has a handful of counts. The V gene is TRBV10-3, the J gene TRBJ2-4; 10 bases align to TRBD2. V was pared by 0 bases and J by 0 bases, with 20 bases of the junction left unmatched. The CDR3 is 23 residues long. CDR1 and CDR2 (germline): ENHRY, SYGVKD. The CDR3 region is CAISESTRTSGTSARLAKNIQYF. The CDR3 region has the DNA TGTGCCATCAGTGAGTCGACTCGTACTAGCGGGACCAGCGCCCGACTAGCCAAAAACATTCAGTACTTC.

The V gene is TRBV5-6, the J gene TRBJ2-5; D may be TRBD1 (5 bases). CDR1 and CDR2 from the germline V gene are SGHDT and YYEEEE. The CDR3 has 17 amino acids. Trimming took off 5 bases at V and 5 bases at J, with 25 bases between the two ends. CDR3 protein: CASRPGWGIQVPETQYF. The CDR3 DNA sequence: TGTGCCAGCAGACCCGGGTGGGGCATTCAGGTTCCGGAGACCCAGTACTTC.

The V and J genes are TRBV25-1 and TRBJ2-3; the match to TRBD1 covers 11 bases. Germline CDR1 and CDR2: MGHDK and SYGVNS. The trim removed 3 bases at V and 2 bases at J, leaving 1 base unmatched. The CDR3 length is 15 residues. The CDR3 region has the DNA TGTGCCAGCAGTGAGGGACAGGGGGACACAGATACGCAGTATTTT. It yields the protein CASSEGQGDTDTQYF.

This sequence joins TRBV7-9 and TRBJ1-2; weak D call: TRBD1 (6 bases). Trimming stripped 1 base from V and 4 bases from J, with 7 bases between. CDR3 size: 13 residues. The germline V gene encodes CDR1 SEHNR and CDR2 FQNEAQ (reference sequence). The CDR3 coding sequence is TGTGCCAGCAGCTTAGACAGGGTCTATGGCTACACCTTC. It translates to CASSLDRVYGYTF.

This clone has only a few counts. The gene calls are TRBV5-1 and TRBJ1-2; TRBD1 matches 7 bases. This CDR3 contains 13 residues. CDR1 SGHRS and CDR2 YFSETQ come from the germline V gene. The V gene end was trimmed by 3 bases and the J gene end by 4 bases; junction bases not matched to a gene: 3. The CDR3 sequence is CASSSDRSYGYTF. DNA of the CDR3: TGCGCCAGCAGCTCGGACAGGTCCTATGGCTACACCTTC.

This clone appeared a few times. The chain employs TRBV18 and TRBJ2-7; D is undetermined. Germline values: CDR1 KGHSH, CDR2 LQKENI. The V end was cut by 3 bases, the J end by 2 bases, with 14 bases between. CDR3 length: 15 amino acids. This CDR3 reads CASSPYRTDTYEQYF. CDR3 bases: TGTGCCAGCTCACCCTACCGGACCGACACCTACGAGCAGTACTTC. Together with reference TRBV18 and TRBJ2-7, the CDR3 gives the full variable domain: NAGVMQNPRHLVRRRGQEARLRCSPMKGHSHVYWYRQLPEEGLKFMVYLQKENIIDESGMPKERFSAEFPKEGPSILRIQQVVRGDSAAYFCASSPYRTDTYEQYFGPGTRLTVT.

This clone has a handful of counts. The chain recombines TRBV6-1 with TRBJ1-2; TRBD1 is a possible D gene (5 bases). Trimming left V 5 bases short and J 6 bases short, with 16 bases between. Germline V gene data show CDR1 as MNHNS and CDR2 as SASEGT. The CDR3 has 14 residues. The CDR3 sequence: CASSFDSTSHGYTF. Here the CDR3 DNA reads TGTGCCAGCAGTTTTGACAGTACTTCGCATGGCTACACCTTC.

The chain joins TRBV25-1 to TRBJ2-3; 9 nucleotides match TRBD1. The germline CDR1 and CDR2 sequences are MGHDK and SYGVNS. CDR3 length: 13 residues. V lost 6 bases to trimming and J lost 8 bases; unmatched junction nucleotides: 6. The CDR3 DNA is TGTGCCAGCAGACAGGGGGCGCGTGGTACGCAGTATTTT. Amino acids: CASRQGARGTQYF.

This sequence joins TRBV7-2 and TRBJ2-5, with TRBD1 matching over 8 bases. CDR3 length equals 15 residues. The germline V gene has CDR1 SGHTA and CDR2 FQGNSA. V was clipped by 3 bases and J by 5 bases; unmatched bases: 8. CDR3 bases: TGTGCCAGCAGCTTCGACAGGGGAAATATTGAGACCCAGTACTTC. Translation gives CASSFDRGNIETQYF.

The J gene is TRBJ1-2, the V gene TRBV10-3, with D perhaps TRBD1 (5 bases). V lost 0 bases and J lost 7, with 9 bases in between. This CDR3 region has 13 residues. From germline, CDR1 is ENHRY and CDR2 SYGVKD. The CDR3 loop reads CAISESAGGGYTF. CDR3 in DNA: TGTGCCATCAGTGAGTCAGCCGGGGGTGGCTACACCTTC.

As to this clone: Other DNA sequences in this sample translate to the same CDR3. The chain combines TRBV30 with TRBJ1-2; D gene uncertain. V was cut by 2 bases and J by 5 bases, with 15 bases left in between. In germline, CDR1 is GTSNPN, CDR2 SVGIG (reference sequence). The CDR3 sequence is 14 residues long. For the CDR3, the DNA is TGTGCCTGGAGTCAGCTAGGTGGCAATTATGGCTACACCTTC. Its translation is CAWSQLGGNYGYTF.

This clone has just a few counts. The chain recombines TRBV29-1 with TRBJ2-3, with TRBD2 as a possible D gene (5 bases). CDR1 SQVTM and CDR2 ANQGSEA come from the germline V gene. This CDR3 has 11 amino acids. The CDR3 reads CSAGDTDTQYF. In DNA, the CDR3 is TGCAGTGCCGGGGACACAGATACGCAGTATTTT.

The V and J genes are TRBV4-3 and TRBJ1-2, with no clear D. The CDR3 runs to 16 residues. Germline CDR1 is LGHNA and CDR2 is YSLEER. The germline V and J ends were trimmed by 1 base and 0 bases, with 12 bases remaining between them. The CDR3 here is CASSQVPREPNYGYTF. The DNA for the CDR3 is TGCGCCAGCAGCCAAGTTCCAAGGGAACCTAACTATGGCTACACCTTC.

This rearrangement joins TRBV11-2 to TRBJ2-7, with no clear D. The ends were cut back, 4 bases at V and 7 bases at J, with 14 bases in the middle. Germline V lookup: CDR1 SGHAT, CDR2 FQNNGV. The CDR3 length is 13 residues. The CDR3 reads CASSSRLRMEQYV. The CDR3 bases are TGTGCCAGCAGCTCCCGACTCAGAATGGAGCAGTACGTC.

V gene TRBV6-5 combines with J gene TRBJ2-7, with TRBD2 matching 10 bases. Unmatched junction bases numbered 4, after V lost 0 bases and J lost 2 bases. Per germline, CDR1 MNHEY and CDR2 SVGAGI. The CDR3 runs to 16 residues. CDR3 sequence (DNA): TGTGCCAGCAGTTACTCTACCGGACTAGCGGCCTACGAGCAGTACTTC. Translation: CASSYSTGLAAYEQYF.

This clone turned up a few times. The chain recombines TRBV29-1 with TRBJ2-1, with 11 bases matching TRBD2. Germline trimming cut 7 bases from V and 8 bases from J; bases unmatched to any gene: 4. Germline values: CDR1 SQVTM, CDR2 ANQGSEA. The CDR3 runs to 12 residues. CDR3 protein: CSGSGGGYEQFF. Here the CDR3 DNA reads TGCAGCGGTAGCGGGGGGGGATATGAGCAGTTCTTC.